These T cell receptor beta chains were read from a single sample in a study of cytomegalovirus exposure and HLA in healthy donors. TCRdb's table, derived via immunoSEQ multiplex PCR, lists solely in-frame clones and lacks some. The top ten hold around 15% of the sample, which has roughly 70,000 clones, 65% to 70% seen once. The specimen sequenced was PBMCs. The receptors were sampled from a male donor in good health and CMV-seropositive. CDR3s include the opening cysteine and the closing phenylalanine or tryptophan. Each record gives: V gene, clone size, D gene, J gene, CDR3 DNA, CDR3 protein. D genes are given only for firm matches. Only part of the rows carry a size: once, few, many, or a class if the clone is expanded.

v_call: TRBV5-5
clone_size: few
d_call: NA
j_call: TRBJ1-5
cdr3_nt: TGTGCCAGCGCCGGACGGGGGACCGGCAATCAGCCCCAGCATTTT
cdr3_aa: CASAGRGTGNQPQHF

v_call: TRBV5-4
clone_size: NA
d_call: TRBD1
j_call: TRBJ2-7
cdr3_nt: TGTGCCAGCAGCTTTGAGACAGGGGGCGAGCAGTACTTC
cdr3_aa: CASSFETGGEQYF

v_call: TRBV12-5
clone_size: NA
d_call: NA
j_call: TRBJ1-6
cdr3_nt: TGTGCTAGTGGTTTGGAACAGAATTCACCCCTCCACTTT
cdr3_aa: CASGLEQNSPLHF

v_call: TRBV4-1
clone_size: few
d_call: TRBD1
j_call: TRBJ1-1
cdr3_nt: TGCGCCAGCAGCTTGGAGGGACAGACGAACACTGAAGCTTTCTTT
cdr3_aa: CASSLEGQTNTEAFF

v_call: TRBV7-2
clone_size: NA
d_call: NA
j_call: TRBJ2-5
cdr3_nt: TGTGCCAGCAGCCCCGCGGGTCCCAAGACCCAGTACTTC
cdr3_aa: CASSPAGPKTQYF

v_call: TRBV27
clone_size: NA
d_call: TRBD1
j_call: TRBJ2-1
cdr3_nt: TGTGCCAGCAGTTTATCGACAGGACAGGGGTGGAGTGGCAATGAGCAGTTCTTC
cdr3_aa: CASSLSTGQGWSGNEQFF

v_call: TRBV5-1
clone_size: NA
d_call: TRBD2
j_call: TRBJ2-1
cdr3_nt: TGCGCCAGCAGCCCAGGTCGGACTAGCGGTCTTACCTACAATGAGCAGTTCTTC
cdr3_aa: CASSPGRTSGLTYNEQFF

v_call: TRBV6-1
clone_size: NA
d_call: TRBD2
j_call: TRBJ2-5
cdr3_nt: TGTGCCAGCAGTGAAGCGACCGGGACTAGGGGAGAGACCCAGTACTTC
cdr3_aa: CASSEATGTRGETQYF

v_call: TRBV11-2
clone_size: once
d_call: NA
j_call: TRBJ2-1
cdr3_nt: TGTGCCAGCCGAGGCGGCTCCTACAATGAGCAGTTCTTC
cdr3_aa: CASRGGSYNEQFF

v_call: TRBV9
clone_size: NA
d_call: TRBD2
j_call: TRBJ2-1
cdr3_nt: TGTGCCACCTTGCTTAGCGGGAGAAATGGTGAGCAGTTCTTC
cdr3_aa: CATLLSGRNGEQFF

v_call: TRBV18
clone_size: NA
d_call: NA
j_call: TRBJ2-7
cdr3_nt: TGTGCCAGCTCACCGGGAGTTAACAGGGCGTCCGAGCAGTACTTC
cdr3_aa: CASSPGVNRASEQYF

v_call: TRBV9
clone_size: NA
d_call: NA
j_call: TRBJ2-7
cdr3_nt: TGTGCCAGCAGCGTAGCAGCGGAAAGTTACGAGCAGTACTTC
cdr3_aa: CASSVAAESYEQYF

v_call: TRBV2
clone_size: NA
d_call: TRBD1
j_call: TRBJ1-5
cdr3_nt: TGTGCCAGCAGTGACGAGACAGGGGGCATTCAGCCCCAGCATTTT
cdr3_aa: CASSDETGGIQPQHF

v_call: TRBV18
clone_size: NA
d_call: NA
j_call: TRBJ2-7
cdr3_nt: TGTGCCAGCTCACCACCGGAGGTCGCGAGGGACGAGCAGTACTTC
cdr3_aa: CASSPPEVARDEQYF

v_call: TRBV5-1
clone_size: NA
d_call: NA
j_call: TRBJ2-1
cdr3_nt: TGCGCCAGCAGCGCCGGCGGGGCGTGGGACAATGAGCAGTTCTTC
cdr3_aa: CASSAGGAWDNEQFF

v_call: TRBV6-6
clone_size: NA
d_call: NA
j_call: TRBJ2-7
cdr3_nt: TGTGCCAGCAATCCACAGGGAGCCCACTACGAGCAGTACTTC
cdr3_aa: CASNPQGAHYEQYF

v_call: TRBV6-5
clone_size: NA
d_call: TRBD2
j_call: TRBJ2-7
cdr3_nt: TGTGCCATCGGGACTAGCGGGAGGGGTGAGCAGTACTTC
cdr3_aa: CAIGTSGRGEQYF

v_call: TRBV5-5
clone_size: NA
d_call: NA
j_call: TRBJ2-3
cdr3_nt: TGTGCCAGCAGCTTGCTCGCAGATAGCACAGATACGCAGTATTTT
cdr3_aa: CASSLLADSTDTQYF

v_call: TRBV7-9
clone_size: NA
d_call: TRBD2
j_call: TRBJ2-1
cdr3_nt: TGTGCCAGCAGCTTGAGACCTAGGACTAGCGATGGTTACTACAATGAGCAGTTCTTC
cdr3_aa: CASSLRPRTSDGYYNEQFF

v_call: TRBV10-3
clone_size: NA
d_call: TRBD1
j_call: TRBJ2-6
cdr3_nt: TGTGCCATCAGTGCGCGGACAGGGAGCTACTCTGGGGCCAACGTCCTGACTTTC
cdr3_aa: CAISARTGSYSGANVLTF

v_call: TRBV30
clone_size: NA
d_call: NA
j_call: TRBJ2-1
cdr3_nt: TGTGCCTGGAGTCGTTTAGTCCGGAATGAGCAGTTCTTC
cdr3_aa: CAWSRLVRNEQFF

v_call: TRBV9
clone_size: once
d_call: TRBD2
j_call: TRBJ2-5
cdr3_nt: TGTGCCAGCAGCGTAGAGGCTAGCGGGGGGGTGGGAGAGACCCAGTACTTC
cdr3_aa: CASSVEASGGVGETQYF

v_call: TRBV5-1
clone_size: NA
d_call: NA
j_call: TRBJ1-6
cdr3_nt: TGCGCCAGCAGTTGGCAGGATTCCAATTCACCCCTCCACTTT
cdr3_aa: CASSWQDSNSPLHF

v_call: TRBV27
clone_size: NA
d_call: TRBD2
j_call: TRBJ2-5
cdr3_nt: TGTGCCAGCAGAATAACCGGGAGGGCCCCTGAGACCCAGTACTTC
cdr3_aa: CASRITGRAPETQYF

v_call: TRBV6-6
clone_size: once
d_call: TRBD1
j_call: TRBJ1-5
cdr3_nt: TGTGCCAGCAGCTGGGGGACAGCCAGCAATCAGCCCCAGCATTTT
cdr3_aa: CASSWGTASNQPQHF

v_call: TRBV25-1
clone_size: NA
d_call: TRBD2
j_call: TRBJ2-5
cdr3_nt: TGTGCCAGCAGTGATGCTAGCGGGGGAGAGACCCAGTACTTC
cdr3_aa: CASSDASGGETQYF

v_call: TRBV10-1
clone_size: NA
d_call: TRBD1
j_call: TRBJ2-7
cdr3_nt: TGCGCCAGCAGTGACCCGGGACAGGGGTCGCACGAGCAGTACTTC
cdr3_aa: CASSDPGQGSHEQYF

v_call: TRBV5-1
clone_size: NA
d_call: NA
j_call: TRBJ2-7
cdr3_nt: TGCGCCAGCAGCGTCGCTGGGACTGAGTTCTACGAGCAGTACTTC
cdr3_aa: CASSVAGTEFYEQYF

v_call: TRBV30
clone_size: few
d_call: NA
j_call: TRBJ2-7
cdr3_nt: TGTGCCTGGAGTGTGTGGGGCGGATCCTACGAGCAGTACTTC
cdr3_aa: CAWSVWGGSYEQYF

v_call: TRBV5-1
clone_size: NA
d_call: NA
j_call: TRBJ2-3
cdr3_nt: TGCGCCAGCAGCTTGGGGTCGGCGCGGCAGGATACGCAGTATTTT
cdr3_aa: CASSLGSARQDTQYF

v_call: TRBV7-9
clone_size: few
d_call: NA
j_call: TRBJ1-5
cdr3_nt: TGTGCCAGCAGCTTAGGGATCGGGGTTGGTCAGCCCCAGCATTTT
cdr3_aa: CASSLGIGVGQPQHF

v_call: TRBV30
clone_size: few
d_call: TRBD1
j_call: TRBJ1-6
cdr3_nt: TGTGCCTGGAGTGTCCCACCGGGACAGGGTTATTCACCCCTCCACTTT
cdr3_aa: CAWSVPPGQGYSPLHF

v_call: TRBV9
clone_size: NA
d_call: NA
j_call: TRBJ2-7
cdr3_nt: TGTGCCAGCAGCGTGGGCCACCTTGGCTACGAGCAGTACTTC
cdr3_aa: CASSVGHLGYEQYF

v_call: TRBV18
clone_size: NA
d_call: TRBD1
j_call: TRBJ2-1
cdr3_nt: TGTGCCAGCGCCTGGGACAGGGCCCCAAATGAGCAGTTCTTC
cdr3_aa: CASAWDRAPNEQFF

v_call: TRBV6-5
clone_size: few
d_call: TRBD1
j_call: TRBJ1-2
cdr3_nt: TGTGCCAGCAGTTCCAGGGGGCAGGACTATGGCTACACCTTC
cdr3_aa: CASSSRGQDYGYTF

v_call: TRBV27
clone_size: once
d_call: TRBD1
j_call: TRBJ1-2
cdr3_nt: TGTGCCAGCAGTCCCCGCGGGGCCCTGGGACAGAACCGCTATGGCTACACCTTC
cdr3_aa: CASSPRGALGQNRYGYTF

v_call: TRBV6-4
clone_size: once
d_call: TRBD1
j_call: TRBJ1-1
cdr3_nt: TGTGCCAGCAGCGTCGACAGGGCGATGAACACTGAAGCTTTCTTT
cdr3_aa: CASSVDRAMNTEAFF

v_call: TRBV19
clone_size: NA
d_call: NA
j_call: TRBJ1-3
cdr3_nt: TGTGCCAGTAGTATAGCGTCAGGGGTTGGAAACACCATATATTTT
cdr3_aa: CASSIASGVGNTIYF

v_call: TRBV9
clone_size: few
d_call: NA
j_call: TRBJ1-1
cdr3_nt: TGTGCCAGCAGCCCCCCGGGAGTGAACACTGAAGCTTTCTTT
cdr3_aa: CASSPPGVNTEAFF

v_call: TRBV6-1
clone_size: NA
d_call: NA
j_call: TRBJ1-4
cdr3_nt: TGTGCCAGCAGCTCGGACAGAGTTAATGAAAAACTGTTTTTT
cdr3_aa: CASSSDRVNEKLFF

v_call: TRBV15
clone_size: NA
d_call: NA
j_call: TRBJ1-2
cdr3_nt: TGTGCCACCAGAAGCACCCGTAACTATGGCTACACCTTC
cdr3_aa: CATRSTRNYGYTF

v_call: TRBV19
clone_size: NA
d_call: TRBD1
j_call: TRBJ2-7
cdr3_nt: TGTGCCAGTAGTCAGGGGACAGGACCCTACGAGCAGTACTTC
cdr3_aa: CASSQGTGPYEQYF

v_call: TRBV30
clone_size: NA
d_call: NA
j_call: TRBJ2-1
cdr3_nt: TGTGCCTGGAGTGTAGCGTTGGCTCACAATGGGCAGTTCTTC
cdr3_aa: CAWSVALAHNGQFF

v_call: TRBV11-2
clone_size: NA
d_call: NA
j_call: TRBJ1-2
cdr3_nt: TGTGCCAGCAGCCGAACAGGGTATGGCTACACCTTC
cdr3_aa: CASSRTGYGYTF

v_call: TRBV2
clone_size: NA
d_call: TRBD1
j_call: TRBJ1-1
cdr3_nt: TGTGCCAGCAGTCAGGGGGCAAGGTTTATCGCTGAAGCTTTCTTT
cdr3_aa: CASSQGARFIAEAFF

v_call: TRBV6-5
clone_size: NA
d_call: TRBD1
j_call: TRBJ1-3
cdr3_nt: TGTGCCTCCTCAAACAGGGGGACCATATATTTT
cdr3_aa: CASSNRGTIYF

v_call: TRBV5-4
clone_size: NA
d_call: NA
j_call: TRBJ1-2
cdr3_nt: TGTGCCAGCAGCTTGTGGCAGGACTCGGAGACCTTC
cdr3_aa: CASSLWQDSETF

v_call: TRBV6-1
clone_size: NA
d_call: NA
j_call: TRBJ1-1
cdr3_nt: TGTGCCAGCAGGGCACAGACTGAAGCTTTCTTT
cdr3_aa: CASRAQTEAFF

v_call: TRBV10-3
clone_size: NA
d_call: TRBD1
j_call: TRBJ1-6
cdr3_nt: TGTGCCATCAGTGAGTCCTTCGTACAGGGGGCCAAAAATTCACCCCTCCACTTT
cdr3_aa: CAISESFVQGAKNSPLHF

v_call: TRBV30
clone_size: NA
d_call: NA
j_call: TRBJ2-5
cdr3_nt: TGTGTCTGGACGCAGGGTGGGGCGGAGACCCAGTACTTC
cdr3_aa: CVWTQGGAETQYF

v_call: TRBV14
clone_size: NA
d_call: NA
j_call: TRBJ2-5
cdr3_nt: TGTGCCAGCAGCCAAGATTGGGTTCGCGGACAAGAGACCCAGTACTTC
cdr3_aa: CASSQDWVRGQETQYF

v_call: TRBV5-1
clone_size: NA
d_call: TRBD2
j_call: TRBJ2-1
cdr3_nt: TGCGCCAGCAGCTTGGACAGCGGGGTGTACAATGAGCAGTTCTTC
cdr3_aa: CASSLDSGVYNEQFF

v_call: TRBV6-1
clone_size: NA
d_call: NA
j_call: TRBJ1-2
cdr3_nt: TGTGCCAGTAGCCTAGGATCAGCTAACTATGGCTACACCTTC
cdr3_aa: CASSLGSANYGYTF

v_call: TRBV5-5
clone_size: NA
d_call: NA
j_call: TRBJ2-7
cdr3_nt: TGTGCCAGCAGCCAGTACTACGAGCAGTACTTC
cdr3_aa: CASSQYYEQYF

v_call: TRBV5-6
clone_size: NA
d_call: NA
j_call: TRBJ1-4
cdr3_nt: TGTGCCAGCAGCGCGAACAGGGAGGAAAAACTGTTTTTT
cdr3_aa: CASSANREEKLFF